These T cell receptor beta chains were read from a single sample in a study of human T cells and chemical hapten exposure. TCRdb analysed the RACE reads with MiXCR anew, one entry per CDR3 protein. The data contain approximately 71,000 distinct CDR3 sequences, approximately 9.8% of them singletons. The specimen comprised whole blood, sampled in connection with sensitization to the hapten diphenylcyclopropenone (DPC). The receptors shown here come from a woman between 40 and 50 years old with alopecia areata. Some clones in this sample may be carry-over from other donors' samples. Both conserved end residues are part of each CDR3. A D gene is named only where the DNA matches it firmly. Rows give clone size only sometimes, using once, few, many, or a class for an expanded clone.

d_gene: TRBD2; len: 14; v_gene: TRBV5-8; abundance: -; j_gene: TRBJ2-5; CDR3aa: CASTRTSGIKTQYF; CDR3nt: TGTGCCAGCACCCGGACTAGCGGGATAAAGACCCAGTACTTC
d_gene: -; len: 14; v_gene: TRBV20-1; abundance: -; j_gene: TRBJ1-5; CDR3aa: CSATQAGNNQPQHF; CDR3nt: TGCAGTGCTACGCAGGCAGGGAACAATCAGCCCCAGCATTTT
d_gene: -; len: 18; v_gene: TRBV5-4; abundance: many; j_gene: TRBJ2-3; CDR3aa: CASSLGSPGLLRADTQYF; CDR3nt: TGTGCCAGCAGCTTGGGCTCTCCGGGACTCCTTCGGGCAGATACGCAGTATTTT
d_gene: -; len: 16; v_gene: TRBV7-8; abundance: many; j_gene: TRBJ1-3; CDR3aa: CASSTQDTPTGNTIYF; CDR3nt: TGTGCCAGCAGCACCCAAGACACCCCGACTGGAAACACCATATATTTT
d_gene: -; len: 12; v_gene: TRBV5-6; abundance: many; j_gene: TRBJ1-1; CDR3aa: CASSWGYNEAFF; CDR3nt: TGTGCCAGCAGCTGGGGATATAATGAAGCTTTCTTT
d_gene: -; len: 13; v_gene: TRBV2; abundance: many; j_gene: TRBJ2-3; CDR3aa: CASAWRDSDTQYF; CDR3nt: TGTGCCAGCGCCTGGAGGGACTCAGATACGCAGTATTTT
d_gene: -; len: 16; v_gene: TRBV4-1; abundance: -; j_gene: TRBJ1-2; CDR3aa: CASSQSLLGGEAGYTF; CDR3nt: TGCGCCAGCAGCCAGAGCCTTTTGGGAGGGGAGGCTGGCTACACCTTC
d_gene: TRBD2; len: 16; v_gene: TRBV11-1; abundance: many; j_gene: TRBJ2-1; CDR3aa: CASSLAREAARGEQFF; CDR3nt: TGTGCCAGCAGCTTAGCGCGGGAGGCAGCTCGCGGTGAGCAGTTCTTC
d_gene: TRBD1; len: 15; v_gene: TRBV27; abundance: once; j_gene: TRBJ2-4; CDR3aa: CASSLETGGDGIQYF; CDR3nt: TGTGCCAGCAGTTTAGAGACAGGGGGCGACGGCATTCAGTACTTC
d_gene: TRBD2; len: 17; v_gene: TRBV12-3/TRBV12-4; abundance: many; j_gene: TRBJ2-3; CDR3aa: CASKPIAGETSTDTQYF; CDR3nt: TGTGCCAGCAAACCTATAGCGGGGGAAACTAGCACAGATACGCAGTATTTT
d_gene: -; len: 14; v_gene: TRBV7-9; abundance: -; j_gene: TRBJ1-1; CDR3aa: CASSYPGLGTEAFF; CDR3nt: TGTGCCAGCAGTTACCCAGGGTTGGGCACTGAAGCTTTCTTT
d_gene: TRBD2; len: 14; v_gene: TRBV11-3; abundance: many; j_gene: TRBJ2-3; CDR3aa: CASSRTGGSDTQYF; CDR3nt: TGTGCCAGCAGCCGGACGGGGGGGTCAGATACGCAGTATTTT
d_gene: -; len: 13; v_gene: TRBV29-1; abundance: few; j_gene: TRBJ2-5; CDR3aa: CSAQISGWETQYF; CDR3nt: TGCAGCGCCCAAATCTCGGGGTGGGAGACCCAGTACTTC
d_gene: -; len: 14; v_gene: TRBV29-1; abundance: -; j_gene: TRBJ2-7; CDR3aa: CSVGLFSRSYEQYF; CDR3nt: TGCAGCGTTGGTCTTTTCTCCAGATCCTACGAGCAGTACTTC
d_gene: -; len: 15; v_gene: TRBV21-1; abundance: many; j_gene: TRBJ2-5; CDR3aa: CASSAHRDREETQYF; CDR3nt: TGTGCCAGCAGCGCCCACCGGGACAGGGAAGAGACCCAGTACTTC
d_gene: TRBD1; len: 17; v_gene: TRBV4-1; abundance: few; j_gene: TRBJ2-1; CDR3aa: CASSQALGKGAGNEQFF; CDR3nt: TGCGCCAGCAGCCAAGCCCTTGGGAAGGGGGCCGGCAATGAGCAGTTCTTC
d_gene: -; len: 12; v_gene: TRBV5-1; abundance: many; j_gene: TRBJ2-7; CDR3aa: CASSYPGDEQYF; CDR3nt: TGCGCCAGCAGCTACCCAGGGGACGAGCAGTACTTC
d_gene: -; len: 15; v_gene: TRBV13; abundance: many; j_gene: TRBJ2-5; CDR3aa: CASSLELVNSGAQYF; CDR3nt: TGTGCCAGCAGCTTAGAACTAGTCAACTCCGGTGCCCAGTACTTC
d_gene: -; len: 15; v_gene: TRBV9; abundance: many; j_gene: TRBJ1-1; CDR3aa: CASSVNDRGGTEAFF; CDR3nt: TGTGCCAGCAGCGTAAACGACCGGGGCGGCACTGAAGCTTTCTTT
d_gene: TRBD2; len: 18; v_gene: TRBV25-1; abundance: few; j_gene: TRBJ2-5; CDR3aa: CASSELVGQRGARETQYF; CDR3nt: TGTGCCAGCAGTGAATTAGTAGGGCAGCGGGGGGCCAGAGAGACCCAGTACTTC
d_gene: -; len: 12; v_gene: TRBV5-1; abundance: -; j_gene: TRBJ2-1; CDR3aa: CASSLGINEQFF; CDR3nt: TGCGCCAGCAGCTTGGGTATCAATGAGCAGTTCTTC
d_gene: -; len: 16; v_gene: TRBV7-9; abundance: few; j_gene: TRBJ2-5; CDR3aa: CASSWGAGDWVETQYF; CDR3nt: TGTGCCAGCAGCTGGGGGGCAGGAGATTGGGTAGAGACCCAGTACTTC
d_gene: -; len: 16; v_gene: TRBV4-2; abundance: many; j_gene: TRBJ2-7; CDR3aa: CASSQGEGGRTYEQYF; CDR3nt: TGTGCCAGCAGCCAAGGGGAAGGGGGGCGCACCTACGAGCAGTACTTC
d_gene: TRBD1; len: 15; v_gene: TRBV6-2/TRBV6-3; abundance: few; j_gene: TRBJ2-7; CDR3aa: CASSYDRALRDEQYF; CDR3nt: TGTGCCAGCAGTTACGACAGGGCGCTACGTGACGAGCAGTACTTC
d_gene: -; len: 15; v_gene: TRBV6-1; abundance: -; j_gene: TRBJ2-7; CDR3aa: CASSKGGVESYEQYF; CDR3nt: TGTGCCAGCTCTAAAGGAGGAGTTGAATCCTACGAGCAGTACTTC
d_gene: -; len: 13; v_gene: TRBV6-2/TRBV6-3; abundance: few; j_gene: TRBJ2-3; CDR3aa: CASSYASTDTQYF; CDR3nt: TGTGCCAGCAGTTACGCTAGCACAGATACGCAGTATTTT
d_gene: TRBD1; len: 14; v_gene: TRBV7-2; abundance: -; j_gene: TRBJ1-1; CDR3aa: CANGLGGRYTEAFF; CDR3nt: TGTGCCAACGGGCTAGGGGGCAGGTACACTGAAGCTTTCTTT
d_gene: -; len: 16; v_gene: TRBV11-2; abundance: few; j_gene: TRBJ2-1; CDR3aa: CASSLVGQLLISEQFF; CDR3nt: TGTGCCAGCAGCTTGGTGGGGCAGCTGTTAATTAGTGAGCAGTTCTTC
d_gene: TRBD1; len: 14; v_gene: TRBV12-3/TRBV12-4; abundance: many; j_gene: TRBJ1-2; CDR3aa: CASSPTGGNYGYTF; CDR3nt: TGTGCCAGCAGTCCGACAGGGGGTAACTATGGCTACACCTTC
d_gene: -; len: 15; v_gene: TRBV7-9; abundance: -; j_gene: TRBJ1-3; CDR3aa: CASSSLAEIGNTIYF; CDR3nt: TGTGCCAGCAGCTCCCTGGCAGAGATAGGAAACACCATATATTTT
d_gene: TRBD1; len: 14; v_gene: TRBV7-2; abundance: many; j_gene: TRBJ2-7; CDR3aa: CASSSPTGSNEQYF; CDR3nt: TGTGCCAGCAGCTCTCCGACAGGGAGCAACGAGCAGTACTTC
d_gene: -; len: 15; v_gene: TRBV4-3; abundance: many; j_gene: TRBJ1-2; CDR3aa: CASSQETRDGSGYTF; CDR3nt: TGCGCCAGCAGCCAAGAAACTAGGGATGGAAGCGGCTACACCTTC